The 22 T cell receptor beta chains below were found in one sample sequenced in a study of CD8 T cells in ankylosing spondylitis. Overall study findings and caveats: Among TCR beta sequences, a motif of eight highly homologous variants appeared characteristic of ankylosing spondylitis blood.

These TCRs are of unknown antigen specificity. TCRdb fed the 5' RACE reads into MiXCR, producing one record per CDR3 protein. Of around 450,000 distinct CDR3 sequences listed, 20% to 30% are singletons. Sequences were obtained from blood, either unsorted or a sorted T cell fraction (not recorded which). The source is a male donor with ankylosing spondylitis.

The chain employs TRBV20-1 and TRBJ2-7; no clear D. Germline CDR1 is DFQATT and CDR2 is SNEGSKA (reference sequence). The CDR3 loop spans 12 amino acids. The ends were cut back, 6 bases at V and 1 base at J, with 10 bases in the middle. CDR3 in amino acids: CSAYTKSYEQYF. The CDR3 coding sequence is TGCAGTGCCTACACTAAGTCCTACGAGCAGTACTTC.

V gene TRBV30 combines with J gene TRBJ1-6; a possible D gene is TRBD1 (5 bases). In germline, CDR1 is GTSNPN, CDR2 SVGIG (reference sequence). The CDR3 length is 14 residues. The V end lost 1 base, the J end lost 10 bases, and 14 bases lay between the germline ends. CDR3 DNA: TGTGCCTGGAGTGGGCAGGGCATTCGGTCACCCCTCCACTTT. Its protein product is CAWSGQGIRSPLHF.

V usage is TRBV6-1 and J usage is TRBJ2-7, with D tentatively TRBD2 (5 bases). The CDR3 is made up of 13 amino acids. V shed 4 bases and J shed 7 bases, with 14 bases lying between them. The germline CDR1 and CDR2 sequences are MNHNS and SASEGT. CDR3 amino acids: CASSVGESGEQYV. In DNA, the CDR3 is TGTGCCAGCAGTGTGGGTGAATCGGGGGAGCAGTACGTC.

This sequence joins TRBV15 and TRBJ1-1; D is possibly TRBD1 (6 bases). V was pared by 0 bases and J by 0 bases, with 23 bases between. This CDR3 has 20 residues. Germline-derived CDR1 and CDR2 are LNHNV and YYDKDF (reference sequence). CDR3: CATSRDRGRQEAIMNTEAFF. The DNA for the CDR3 is TGTGCCACCAGCAGAGATCGGGGTCGACAGGAGGCAATCATGAACACTGAAGCTTTCTTT.

The chain combines TRBV20-1 with TRBJ1-1, with a tentative D call TRBD1 (5 bases). Germline assignment: CDR1 DFQATT and CDR2 SNEGSKA (reference sequence). The V gene lost 5 bases and the J gene lost 0 bases, with 10 bases spanning the gap. The CDR3 consists of 13 residues. The CDR3 spells CSASGRMNTEAFF. CDR3 nucleotides: TGCAGTGCTTCGGGACGGATGAACACTGAAGCTTTCTTT.

This clonotype was counted only a few times. The J gene is TRBJ2-7, the V gene TRBV3-1; TRBD2 matches at 15 bases. This CDR3 is 19 amino acids long. Germline V CDR1 and CDR2: LGHDT, YNNKEL (reference sequence). V trimming: 2 bases; J trimming: 2 bases; junction bases outside the gene matches: 10. Here the CDR3 reads CASSQLPGLAGGKAYEQYF. The CDR3 DNA follows: TGTGCCAGCAGCCAATTGCCGGGACTAGCGGGAGGAAAGGCCTACGAGCAGTACTTC.

The chain recombines TRBV7-8 with TRBJ1-5, with D unresolved. This CDR3 region has 13 residues. Germline CDR1 is SGHVS and CDR2 is FQNEAQ. V gave up 5 bases and J gave up 6 bases, with 11 bases separating them. CDR3 nucleotide sequence: TGTGCCAGCAGCCCCATGGTTGGTCAGCCCCAGCATTTT. It translates to CASSPMVGQPQHF.

This rearrangement joins TRBV5-1 to TRBJ2-2, with D maybe TRBD2 (6 bases). The V end was cut by 6 bases, the J end by 6 bases, with 18 bases between. Germline V gene sequence: CDR1 SGHRS, CDR2 YFSETQ. The length of the CDR3 is 15 residues. The chain's CDR3 is CASTGEKMFPGELFF. In DNA, the CDR3 is TGCGCCAGCACGGGGGAGAAAATGTTTCCCGGGGAGCTGTTTTTT.

This chain uses TRBV6-1 with TRBJ2-2; TRBD1 might be the D (6 bases). The CDR3 sequence is 16 residues long. V was clipped by 4 bases and J by 0 bases, with 12 bases between them. CDR1 MNHNS and CDR2 SASEGT come from the germline V gene. The CDR3 DNA follows: TGTGCCAGCAGTGTCGGACAGCTAGCGAACACCGGGGAGCTGTTTTTT. This sequence encodes CASSVGQLANTGELFF.

This clonotype was counted only a few times. V and J are TRBV6-1 and TRBJ2-7; 15 nucleotides match TRBD2. This CDR3 comprises 16 residues. Germline loops: CDR1 MNHNS, CDR2 SASEGT. Trimming removed 2 bases from V and 5 bases from J; junction bases left unmatched: 4. Here the CDR3 reads CASSETGLAGGNEQYV. For the CDR3, the DNA is TGTGCCAGCAGTGAAACGGGACTAGCGGGAGGAAACGAGCAGTACGTC.

The table lists this clonotype with many counts. The J gene is TRBJ1-1, the V gene TRBV5-1; D might be TRBD1 (5 bases). Trimming stripped 0 bases from V and 1 base from J, with 7 bases between. This CDR3 comprises 14 residues. Germline-derived CDR1 and CDR2 are SGHRS and YFSETQ. For the CDR3, the DNA is TGCGCCAGCAGCTTGGCAGGGCGGAACACTGAAGCTTTCTTT. This codes for CASSLAGRNTEAFF.

This rearrangement joins TRBV6-2 or TRBV6-3 to TRBJ1-5; 9 bases align to TRBD1. Germline CDR1 and CDR2: MNHEY and SVGEGT. The CDR3 is 18 amino acids. The J segment lost 3 bases and the V segment lost 1 base, leaving 10 bases of the junction unmatched. CDR3 in amino acids: CASSYWGADRGVNQPQHF. In nucleotides, the CDR3 is TGTGCCAGCAGTTACTGGGGAGCGGACAGGGGTGTCAATCAGCCCCAGCATTTT.

This clonotype was counted at least ten times. The V and J genes are TRBV12-3 or TRBV12-4 and TRBJ2-3, with TRBD2 matching over 10 bases. V dropped 6 bases and J dropped 3; count of bases not matched to a gene: 3. This CDR3 is 14 amino acids long. CDR3 bases: TGTGCCAGCAGGCGGACTAGCGGTACAGATACGCAGTATTTT. It encodes CASRRTSGTDTQYF.

This clonotype occurred a few times. The chain combines TRBV24-1 with TRBJ2-1; 9 positions agree with TRBD2. The V gene end was trimmed by 3 bases and the J gene end by 8 bases; junction bases not matched to a gene: 10. The CDR3 consists of 16 residues. Germline lookup yields CDR1 KGHDR and CDR2 SFDVKD. CDR3 DNA: TGTGCCACCAGTGATGGGCTAGCGGGAATCTCCCATGAGCAGTTCTTC. This gives the protein CATSDGLAGISHEQFF.

The chain joins TRBV18 to TRBJ2-7, with 11 positions matching TRBD1. Germline V gene sequence: CDR1 KGHSH, CDR2 LQKENI. V was pared by 2 bases and J by 2 bases, with 5 bases of the junction left unmatched. The CDR3 has 16 residues. In DNA, the CDR3 is TGTGCCAGCTCACCAAGGGACAGGGGGAGTCCCTACGAGCAGTACTTC. This encodes CASSPRDRGSPYEQYF.

The chain carries TRBV29-1 and TRBJ1-2; the match to TRBD1 covers 7 bases. Trimming cost V 6 bases and J 3 bases; bases outside gene matches: 4. Germline values: CDR1 SQVTM, CDR2 ANQGSEA. The CDR3 spans 12 residues. CDR3 sequence reads: CSVGTDYYGYTF. The CDR3 bases are TGCAGCGTCGGGACAGACTACTATGGCTACACCTTC.

This clonotype was seen more than once but under ten times. V usage is TRBV12-3 or TRBV12-4 and J usage is TRBJ1-1; possible D gene TRBD1, 6 bases. The germline V and J ends were trimmed by 7 bases and 1 base, with 13 bases remaining between them. The length of the CDR3 is 14 residues. In DNA form, the CDR3 reads TGTGCCAGCACCTGGGGACACTCGAACACTGAAGCTTTCTTT. Its protein product is CASTWGHSNTEAFF.

This clonotype appeared a few times. The chain recombines TRBV20-1 with TRBJ2-2; 7 bases fit TRBD1. V shed 6 bases and J 3 bases; nucleotides not matched to a gene: 4. Germline V lookup: CDR1 DFQATT, CDR2 SNEGSKA (reference sequence). The CDR3 has 13 residues. The CDR3 DNA sequence: TGCAGTGCAAGGACAGGACACACCGGGGAGCTGTTTTTT. Translation gives CSARTGHTGELFF.

This clonotype was observed a few times. CDR3 amino acids: CSSYGTSGNNEQFF. CDR3 DNA: TGCAGCTCGTACGGGACTAGCGGAAACAATGAGCAGTTCTTC. The chain combines TRBV20-1 with TRBJ2-1, with TRBD2 identical over 11 bases. The CDR3 is 14 amino acids. Germline CDR1 DFQATT, CDR2 SNEGSKA (reference sequence).

This chain uses TRBV12-3 or TRBV12-4 with TRBJ2-7; TRBD1 might be the D (5 bases). CDR3 length equals 13 residues. Trimming removed 5 bases from V and 4 bases from J, with 12 bases in between. CDR3 region: CASSPDSPYEQYV. For the CDR3, the DNA is TGTGCCAGCAGTCCAGACAGTCCATACGAGCAGTACGTC.

This chain joins TRBV20-1 and TRBJ2-7; 13 bases align to TRBD2. The J segment lost 7 bases and the V segment lost 7 bases, leaving 4 bases of the junction unmatched. The CDR3 contains 12 residues. The germline V gene encodes CDR1 DFQATT and CDR2 SNEGSKA (reference sequence). DNA for the CDR3: TGCAGTGTCGGACTAGCGGGAGATGAGCAGTACTTC. This gives the protein CSVGLAGDEQYF.

This clonotype was picked up a small number of times. This chain uses TRBV12-3 or TRBV12-4 with TRBJ1-4; 10 bases line up with TRBD1. The CDR3 contains 15 residues. The V and J ends lost 7 bases and 4 bases, in that order; junction bases with no gene match: 6. The CDR3 region is CASTLGQGGNEKLFF. CDR3 bases: TGTGCCAGCACCTTAGGACAGGGGGGTAATGAAAAACTGTTTTTT.